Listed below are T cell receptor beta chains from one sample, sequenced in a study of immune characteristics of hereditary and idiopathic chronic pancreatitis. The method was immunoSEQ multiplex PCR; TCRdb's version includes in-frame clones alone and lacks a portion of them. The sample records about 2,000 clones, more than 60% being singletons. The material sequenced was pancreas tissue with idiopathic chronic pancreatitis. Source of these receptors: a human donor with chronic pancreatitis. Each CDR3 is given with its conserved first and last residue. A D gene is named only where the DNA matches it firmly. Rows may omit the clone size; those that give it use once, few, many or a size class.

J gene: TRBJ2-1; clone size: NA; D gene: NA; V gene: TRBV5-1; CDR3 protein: CASSYIAENNEQFF; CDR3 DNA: TGCGCCAGCAGCTACATAGCGGAAAACAATGAGCAGTTCTTC
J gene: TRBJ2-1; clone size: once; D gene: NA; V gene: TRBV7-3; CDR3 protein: CASSSTGEGLFF; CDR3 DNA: TGTGCCAGCAGCAGCACAGGGGAGGGTCTGTTCTTC
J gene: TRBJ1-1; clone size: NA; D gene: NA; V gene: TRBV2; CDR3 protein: CASSEGVFEAFF; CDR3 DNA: TGTGCCAGCAGTGAGGGGGTTTTCGAAGCTTTCTTT
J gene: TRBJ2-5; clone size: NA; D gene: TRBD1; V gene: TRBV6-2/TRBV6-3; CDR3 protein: CASSYWGTGPQETQYF; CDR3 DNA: TGTGCCAGCAGTTACTGGGGGACAGGGCCGCAAGAGACCCAGTACTTC
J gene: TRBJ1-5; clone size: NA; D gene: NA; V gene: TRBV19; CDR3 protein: CASSILDGNNQPQHF; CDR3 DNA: TGTGCCAGTAGTATTCTGGACGGGAACAATCAGCCCCAGCATTTT
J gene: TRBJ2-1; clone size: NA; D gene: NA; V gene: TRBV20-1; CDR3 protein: CSARGYNEQFF; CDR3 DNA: TGCAGTGCTAGGGGTTACAATGAGCAGTTCTTC
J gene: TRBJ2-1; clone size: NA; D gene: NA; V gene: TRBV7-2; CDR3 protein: CASSLLTDGSYNEQFF; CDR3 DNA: TGTGCCAGCAGCCTACTTACCGACGGGTCCTACAATGAGCAGTTCTTC
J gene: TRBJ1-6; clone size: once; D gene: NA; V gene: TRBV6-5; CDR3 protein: CASSSMIGTDHSPLHF; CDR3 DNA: TGTGCCAGCAGTTCCATGATCGGGACTGATCATTCACCCCTCCACTTT
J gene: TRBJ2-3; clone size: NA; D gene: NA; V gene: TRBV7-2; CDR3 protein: CASSLEGRGTDTQYF; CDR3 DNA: TGTGCCAGCAGCTTAGAAGGACGGGGGACAGATACGCAGTATTTT
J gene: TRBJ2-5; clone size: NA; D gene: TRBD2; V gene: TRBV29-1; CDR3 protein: CSVEPGLAGEETQYF; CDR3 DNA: TGCAGCGTTGAACCCGGACTAGCGGGAGAAGAGACCCAGTACTTC
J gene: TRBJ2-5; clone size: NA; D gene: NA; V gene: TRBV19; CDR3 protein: CASSIARQPQETQYF; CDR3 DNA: TGTGCCAGTAGTATTGCAAGGCAACCGCAAGAGACCCAGTACTTC
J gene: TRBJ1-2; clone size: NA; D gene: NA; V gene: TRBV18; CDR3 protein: CASSPRQGLTYGYTF; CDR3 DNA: TGTGCCAGCTCACCCCGGCAGGGGCTCACCTATGGCTACACCTTC
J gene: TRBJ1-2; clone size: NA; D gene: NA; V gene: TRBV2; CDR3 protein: CASSEDGSNYGYTF; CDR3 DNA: TGTGCCAGCAGTGAAGACGGATCCAACTATGGCTACACCTTC
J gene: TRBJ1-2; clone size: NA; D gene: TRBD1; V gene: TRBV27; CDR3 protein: CASSSGTANYGYTF; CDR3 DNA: TGTGCCAGCAGTTCAGGGACAGCTAACTATGGCTACACCTTC
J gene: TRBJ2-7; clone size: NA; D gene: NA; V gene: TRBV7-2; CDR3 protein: CASSFQSDSSYEQYF; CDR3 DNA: TGTGCCAGCAGCTTTCAGTCGGACAGTTCCTACGAGCAGTACTTC
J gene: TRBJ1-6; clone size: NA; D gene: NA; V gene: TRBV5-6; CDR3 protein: CASSLGGTYNSPLHF; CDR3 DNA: TGTGCCAGCAGCTTGGGGGGGACCTATAATTCACCCCTCCACTTT
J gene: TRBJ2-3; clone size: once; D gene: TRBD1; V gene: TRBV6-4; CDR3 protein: CASSEGQGAPPTDTQYF; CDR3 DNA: TGTGCCAGCAGTGAAGGTCAGGGGGCGCCCCCCACAGATACGCAGTATTTT
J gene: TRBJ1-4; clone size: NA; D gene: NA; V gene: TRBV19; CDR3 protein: CASSTWGDRGEKLFF; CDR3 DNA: TGTGCCAGTAGTACATGGGGGGACCGAGGCGAAAAACTGTTTTTT
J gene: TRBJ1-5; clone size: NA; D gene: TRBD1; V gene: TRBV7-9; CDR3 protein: CASSTGDSNQPQHF; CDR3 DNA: TGTGCCAGCAGCACAGGGGATAGCAATCAGCCCCAGCATTTT
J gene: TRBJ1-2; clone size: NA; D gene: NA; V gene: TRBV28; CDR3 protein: CASSAGTGVYGYTF; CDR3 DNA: TGTGCCAGCAGTGCCGGGACTGGGGTCTATGGCTACACCTTC
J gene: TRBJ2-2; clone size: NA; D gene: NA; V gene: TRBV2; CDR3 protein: CASRELATTGELFF; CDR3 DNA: TGTGCCAGCAGGGAACTAGCTACAACCGGGGAGCTGTTTTTT
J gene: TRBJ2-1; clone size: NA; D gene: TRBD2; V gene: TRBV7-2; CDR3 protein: CASSLAGTSGRDEQFF; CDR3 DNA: TGTGCCAGCAGCTTAGCCGGGACTAGCGGGAGAGATGAGCAGTTCTTC
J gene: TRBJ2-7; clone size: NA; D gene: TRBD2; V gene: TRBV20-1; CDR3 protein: CSASERGEQYF; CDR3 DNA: TGCAGTGCTAGCGAGCGGGGCGAGCAGTACTTC
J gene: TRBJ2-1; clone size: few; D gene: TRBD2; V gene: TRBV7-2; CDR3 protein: CASSLLAGGPGYNEQFF; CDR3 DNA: TGTGCCAGCAGCCTACTAGCGGGAGGGCCCGGGTACAATGAGCAGTTCTTC
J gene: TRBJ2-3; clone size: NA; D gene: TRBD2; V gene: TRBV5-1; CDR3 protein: CASSLAFASGVSTDTQYF; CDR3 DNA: TGCGCCAGCAGCTTGGCTTTCGCTAGCGGGGTTTCCACAGATACGCAGTATTTT
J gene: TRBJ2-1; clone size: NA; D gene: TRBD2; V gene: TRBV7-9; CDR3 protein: CASSLAGLAGVGEQFF; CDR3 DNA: TGTGCCAGCAGCTTAGCAGGACTAGCGGGAGTAGGTGAGCAGTTCTTC
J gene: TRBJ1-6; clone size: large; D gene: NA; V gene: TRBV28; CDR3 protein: CASSRGRSSYSPLHF; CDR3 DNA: TGTGCCAGCAGTAGGGGAAGATCCTCCTATTCACCCCTCCACTTT
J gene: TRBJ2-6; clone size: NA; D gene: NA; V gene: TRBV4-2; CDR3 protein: CASSQDSGAGANVLTF; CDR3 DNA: TGTGCCAGCAGCCAAGATTCGGGAGCAGGGGCCAACGTCCTGACTTTC
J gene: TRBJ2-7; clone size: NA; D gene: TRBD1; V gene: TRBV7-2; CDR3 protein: CASSLVGQSSYEQYF; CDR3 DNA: TGTGCCAGCAGCCTTGTGGGACAGAGCTCCTACGAGCAGTACTTC
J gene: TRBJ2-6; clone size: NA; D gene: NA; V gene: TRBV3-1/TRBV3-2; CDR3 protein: CASSPSFYGANVLTF; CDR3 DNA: TGTGCCAGCAGCCCCTCCTTCTATGGGGCCAACGTCCTGACTTTC
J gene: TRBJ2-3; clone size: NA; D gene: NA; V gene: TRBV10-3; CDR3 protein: CAISDGGNRDTDTQYF; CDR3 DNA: TGTGCCATCAGTGACGGAGGAAATAGGGACACAGATACGCAGTATTTT
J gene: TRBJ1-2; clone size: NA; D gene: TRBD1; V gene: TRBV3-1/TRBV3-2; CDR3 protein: CASSGGTGFYGYTF; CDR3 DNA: TGTGCCAGCAGCGGGGGGACAGGGTTCTATGGCTACACCTTC
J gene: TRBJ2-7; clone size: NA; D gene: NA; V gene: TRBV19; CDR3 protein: CACARDETYEQYF; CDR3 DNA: TGTGCCTGCGCCCGGGACGAGACTTACGAGCAGTACTTC
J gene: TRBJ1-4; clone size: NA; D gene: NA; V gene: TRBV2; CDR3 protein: CASSERAANNEKLFF; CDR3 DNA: TGTGCCAGCAGTGAGAGGGCAGCGAATAATGAAAAACTGTTTTTT
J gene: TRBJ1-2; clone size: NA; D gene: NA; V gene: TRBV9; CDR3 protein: CASSATRDLGQRRLYGYTF; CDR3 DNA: TGTGCCAGCAGCGCTACCCGGGACCTCGGACAGAGAAGATTATATGGCTACACCTTC
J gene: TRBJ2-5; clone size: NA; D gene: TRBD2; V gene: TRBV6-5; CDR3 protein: CASSTTLASSETQYF; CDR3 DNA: TGTGCCAGCAGTACGACACTAGCGTCTAGTGAGACCCAGTACTTC
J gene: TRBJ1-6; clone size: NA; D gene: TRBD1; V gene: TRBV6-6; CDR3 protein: CASSLGQEIFLLHF; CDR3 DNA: TGTGCCAGCAGCCTTGGACAGGAGATATTCCTCCTCCACTTT
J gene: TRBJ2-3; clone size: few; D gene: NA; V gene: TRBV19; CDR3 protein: CASSIRASTDTQYF; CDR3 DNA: TGTGCCAGTAGTATCCGGGCTAGCACAGATACGCAGTATTTT
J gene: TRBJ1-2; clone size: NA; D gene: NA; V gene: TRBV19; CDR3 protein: CASSMTARDYGYTF; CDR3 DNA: TGTGCCAGTAGTATGACAGCTCGGGACTATGGCTACACCTTC
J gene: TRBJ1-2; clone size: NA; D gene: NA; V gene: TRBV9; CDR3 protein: CASSVTGANYGYTF; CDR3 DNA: TGTGCCAGCAGCGTGACAGGAGCTAACTATGGCTACACCTTC
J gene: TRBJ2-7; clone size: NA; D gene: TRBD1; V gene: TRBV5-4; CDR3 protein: CASSLRQGLPEQYF; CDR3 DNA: TGTGCCAGCAGCTTAAGACAGGGATTACCCGAGCAGTACTTC
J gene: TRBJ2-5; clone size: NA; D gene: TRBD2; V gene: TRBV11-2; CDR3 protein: CASSLDSRTSGRGLRETQYF; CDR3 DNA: TGTGCCAGCAGCTTAGATTCCCGGACTAGCGGGAGGGGTCTTAGGGAGACCCAGTACTTC
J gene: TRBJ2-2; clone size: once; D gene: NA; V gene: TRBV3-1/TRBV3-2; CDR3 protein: CASSYYAGNGELFF; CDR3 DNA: TGTGCCAGCAGCTACTACGCGGGAAACGGGGAGCTGTTTTTT
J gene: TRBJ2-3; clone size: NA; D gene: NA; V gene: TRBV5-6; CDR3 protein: CASSLGRGFTDTQYF; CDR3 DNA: TGTGCCAGCAGCTTGGGAAGGGGCTTCACAGATACGCAGTATTTT
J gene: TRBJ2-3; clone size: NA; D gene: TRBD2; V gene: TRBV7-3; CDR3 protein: CASTIGLAGGTDTQYF; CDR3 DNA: TGTGCCAGCACCATCGGACTAGCGGGAGGGACAGATACGCAGTATTTT
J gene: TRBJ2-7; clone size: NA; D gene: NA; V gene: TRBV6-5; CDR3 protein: CASSSHSGGPYEQYF; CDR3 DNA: TGTGCCAGCAGTTCTCATAGCGGTGGACCCTACGAGCAGTACTTC
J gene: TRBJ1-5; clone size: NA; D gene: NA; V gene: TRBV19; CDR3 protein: CASTAGQGVSNQPQHF; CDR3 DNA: TGTGCCAGTACCGCGGGCCAAGGGGTTAGCAATCAGCCCCAGCATTTT
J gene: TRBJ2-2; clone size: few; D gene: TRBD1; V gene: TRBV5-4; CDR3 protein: CASSLAQGANTGELFF; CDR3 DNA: TGTGCCAGCAGCTTGGCACAGGGGGCGAACACCGGGGAGCTGTTTTTT
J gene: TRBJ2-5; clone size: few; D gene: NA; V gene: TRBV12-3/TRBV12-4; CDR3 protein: CASSPGVRETQYF; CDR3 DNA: TGTGCCAGCAGTCCGGGCGTGCGGGAGACCCAGTACTTC
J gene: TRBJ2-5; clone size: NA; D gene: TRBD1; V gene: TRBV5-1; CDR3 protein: CASSLAGTGGAGETQYF; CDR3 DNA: TGCGCCAGCAGCTTGGCCGGGACAGGGGGCGCGGGAGAGACCCAGTACTTC
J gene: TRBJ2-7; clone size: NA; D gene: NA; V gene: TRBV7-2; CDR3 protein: CASSLRQSGYEQYF; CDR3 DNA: TGTGCCAGCAGCTTAAGACAGTCGGGCTACGAGCAGTACTTC
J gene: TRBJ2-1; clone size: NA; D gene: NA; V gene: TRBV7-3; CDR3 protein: CASSAGYNEQFF; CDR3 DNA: TGTGCCAGCAGTGCGGGGTACAATGAGCAGTTCTTC